This TCR beta chain was sequenced during a study of shared clonotypes between healthy human individuals. Germline CDR1 reads SGHTA; CDR2 reads FQGTGA. V shed 4 bases, J shed 7 bases, and the junction held 5 bases outside the gene matches. CDR3 length: 15 amino acids. Some clones are missing from TCRdb's copy, which holds only in-frame ones; the method was immunoSEQ multiplex PCR. The table lists some 2.4 million clones, roughly 93% of them singletons. This clonotype originated in a man in his late teens or twenties in good health. Some clones in this sample may be carry-over from other donors' samples. Input material: naive CD4+ T cells from PBMCs. Subset: CD45RA+ positively selected. The V call is TRBV7-3, the J call TRBJ2-1; 12 bases map to TRBD2. CDR3 loop: CASSSTSGSWNEQFF. For the CDR3, the DNA is TGTGCCAGCAGCTCGACTAGCGGGAGTTGGAATGAGCAGTTCTTC. The full variable domain, its missing parts supplied by reference TRBV7-3 and TRBJ2-1, is GAGVSQTPSNKVTEKGKYVELRCDPISGHTALYWYRQSLGQGPEFLIYFQGTGAADDSGLPNDRFFAVRPEGSVSTLKIQRTERGDSAVYLCASSSTSGSWNEQFFGPGTRLTVL.